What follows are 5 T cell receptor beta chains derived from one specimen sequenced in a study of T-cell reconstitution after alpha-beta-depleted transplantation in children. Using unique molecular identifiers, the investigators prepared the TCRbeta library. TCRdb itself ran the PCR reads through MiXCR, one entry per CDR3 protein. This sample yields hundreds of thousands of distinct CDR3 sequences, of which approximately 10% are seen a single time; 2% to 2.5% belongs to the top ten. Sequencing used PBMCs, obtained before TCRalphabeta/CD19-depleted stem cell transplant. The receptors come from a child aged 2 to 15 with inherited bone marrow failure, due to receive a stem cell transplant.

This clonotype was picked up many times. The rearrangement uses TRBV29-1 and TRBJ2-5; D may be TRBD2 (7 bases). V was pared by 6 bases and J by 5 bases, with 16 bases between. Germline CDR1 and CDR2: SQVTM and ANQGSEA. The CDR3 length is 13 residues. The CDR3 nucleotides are TGCAGCGTCCTGCGGGGGCAGCTCGAGACCCAGTACTTC. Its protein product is CSVLRGQLETQYF.

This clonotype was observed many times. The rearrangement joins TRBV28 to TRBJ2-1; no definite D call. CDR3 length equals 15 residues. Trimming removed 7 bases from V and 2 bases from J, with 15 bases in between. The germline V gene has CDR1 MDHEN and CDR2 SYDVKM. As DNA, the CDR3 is TGTGCCAGCACCACGTGGACCCCGGCCTACAATGAGCAGTTCTTC. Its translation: CASTTWTPAYNEQFF.

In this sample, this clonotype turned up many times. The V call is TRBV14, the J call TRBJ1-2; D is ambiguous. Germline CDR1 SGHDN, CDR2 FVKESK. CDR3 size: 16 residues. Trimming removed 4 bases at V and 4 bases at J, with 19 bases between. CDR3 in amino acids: CASSLLHLRVPYGYTF. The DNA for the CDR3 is TGTGCCAGCAGCCTCCTCCACCTTCGGGTACCCTATGGCTACACCTTC.

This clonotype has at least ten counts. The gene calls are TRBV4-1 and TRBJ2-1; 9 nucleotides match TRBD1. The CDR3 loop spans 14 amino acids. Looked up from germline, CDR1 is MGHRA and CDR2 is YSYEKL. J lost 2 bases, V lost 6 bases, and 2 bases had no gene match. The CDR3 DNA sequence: TGCGCCAGCAGTGGGACAGGGACCTACAATGAGCAGTTCTTC. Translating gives CASSGTGTYNEQFF.

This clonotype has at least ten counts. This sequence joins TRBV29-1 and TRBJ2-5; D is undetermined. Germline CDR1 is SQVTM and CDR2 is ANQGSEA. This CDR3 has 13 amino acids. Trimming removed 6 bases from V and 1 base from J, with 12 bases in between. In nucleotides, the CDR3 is TGCAGCGTAGGCCGGGTGTTCCAAGAGACCCAGTACTTC. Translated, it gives CSVGRVFQETQYF.